These 27 T cell receptor beta chains originate from one sample sequenced in a study of graft-versus-host responses after intestinal transplantation. The table came from immunoSEQ multiplex PCR; TCRdb's copy has only in-frame clones and leaves some out. The sample includes 6,000 to 8,000 clones, around a third of them seen just once. Co-plated with 200,000 CFSE-labeled responder cells were 200,000 irradiated, violet-dye-labeled stimulator cells. The sample here was alloreactive CD8+ T cells from a mixed lymphocyte reaction culture, taken before transplantation. Subset in this sample: CFSE-low proliferating T cells sorted from roughly six-day pre-transplant mixed lymphocyte reaction (GvH or HvG direction). These receptors were taken from a human patient who was an organ donor for intestinal transplantation.

The genes are TRBV6-5 and TRBJ2-6; D possibly corresponds to TRBD1 (6 bases). The V end was cut by 5 bases, the J end by 2 bases, with 7 bases between. The CDR3 contains 14 residues. Germline-derived CDR1 and CDR2 are MNHEY and SVGAGI. The CDR3 protein is CASSRTAGANVLTF. For the CDR3, the DNA is TGTGCCAGCAGTAGGACAGCTGGGGCCAACGTCCTGACTTTC.

The gene calls are TRBV15 and TRBJ2-1, with a weak D call TRBD1 (6 bases). Germline V gives CDR1 LNHNV, CDR2 YYDKDF (reference sequence). This CDR3 contains 15 residues. Deletions cut 4 bases from V and 5 bases from J, with 15 bases between. The CDR3 region has the DNA TGTGCCACCAGCACTTACGGACAGATTGACAATGAGCAGTTCTTC. It is translated as CATSTYGQIDNEQFF.

This clone has just a few counts. Mismatch with germline at one junction end may stem from a read error. The chain recombines TRBV6-5 with TRBJ1-2; D gene uncertain. Germline V gene sequence: CDR1 MNHEY, CDR2 SVGAGI. The CDR3 is 13 residues long. The CDR3 DNA follows: TGTGCCAGCAGTGACTCGACGAGAATTTCCTACACCTTC. Translating it yields CASSDSTRISYTF.

This rearrangement joins TRBV4-3 to TRBJ1-4; no firm D call. CDR1 is LGHNA, CDR2 YSLEER, per germline. The CDR3 has 15 amino acids. The V end lost 1 base, the J end lost 5 bases, and 11 bases lay between the germline ends. CDR3 sequence reads: CASSQANLRNEKLFF. The DNA for the CDR3 is TGCGCCAGCAGCCAAGCGAACCTGAGGAATGAAAAACTGTTTTTT.

Notes on this clone: Relative to the germline gene, one junction end is altered; a read error may explain this. V gene TRBV27 combines with J gene TRBJ2-7; D assignment may be TRBD1 or TRBD2 (5 bases each). The CDR3 loop spans 14 amino acids. Per the germline V gene, CDR1 is MNHEY and CDR2 is SMNVEV (reference sequence). Here the CDR3 reads CARSPGTGAYEQYF. CDR3 sequence (DNA): TGTGCCCGCAGTCCAGGGACCGGAGCCTACGAGCAGTACTTC.

The rearrangement joins TRBV7-2 to TRBJ2-1, with 7 nucleotides matching TRBD2. This CDR3 is 17 amino acids long. Germline V lookup: CDR1 SGHTA, CDR2 FQGNSA. V shed 1 base, J shed 1 base, and the junction held 7 bases outside the gene matches. The CDR3 coding sequence is TGTGCCAGCAGCTTAGTGAGGCGGGGGTGGTCCTACAATGAGCAGTTCTTC. Its translation is CASSLVRRGWSYNEQFF.

This chain connects TRBV11-1 to TRBJ2-7, with unresolved D. The CDR3 extends over 15 amino acids. Trimming removed 1 base at V and 2 bases at J, with 12 bases between. Per germline, CDR1 SGHAT and CDR2 FQDESV (reference sequence). CDR3 protein: CASSLVPLSPYEQYF. CDR3 nucleotide sequence: TGTGCCAGCAGCTTAGTTCCTCTCTCTCCCTACGAGCAGTACTTC.

V is TRBV6-5 and J is TRBJ2-7, with D possibly matching TRBD2 (6 bases). Deletions cut 2 bases from V and 3 bases from J, with 14 bases between. The CDR3 totals 15 residues. Germline loops: CDR1 MNHEY, CDR2 SVGAGI. The chain's CDR3 is CASSYLRPGVYEQYF. The DNA for the CDR3 is TGTGCCAGCAGTTACCTTCGACCGGGGGTCTACGAGCAGTACTTC.

The rearrangement links TRBV6-1 to TRBJ2-2, with a possible D match to TRBD1 (6 bases). Trimming took 6 bases from V and 0 from J, leaving 8 bases between them. This CDR3 spans 14 amino acids. CDR1 is MNHNS, CDR2 SASEGT, per germline. The CDR3, as DNA: TGTGCCAGCAGCCCAGGGGCGAACACCGGGGAGCTGTTTTTT. As protein: CASSPGANTGELFF.

The chain uses TRBV25-1 and TRBJ2-5; D uncertain. With 3 bases removed from V and 4 bases from J, the gap between germline ends came to 18 bases. This CDR3 is 16 amino acids long. From germline, CDR1 is MGHDK and CDR2 SYGVNS. CDR3: CASSDLWHGSGETQYF. In DNA, the CDR3 is TGTGCCAGCAGTGATTTATGGCACGGGTCCGGAGAGACCCAGTACTTC.

This clone is medium-sized. Written as DNA, the CDR3 is TGCGCCAGCAGCCAATTTGGGTCTAGCGGGAACAATGAGCAGTTCTTC. It specifies CASSQFGSSGNNEQFF. The rearrangement joins TRBV4-3 to TRBJ2-1; TRBD2 matches at 9 bases. From germline, CDR1 is LGHNA and CDR2 YSLEER. V dropped 2 bases and J dropped 5; count of bases not matched to a gene: 7. This CDR3 contains 16 residues.

The chain carries TRBV7-8 and TRBJ2-3; D perhaps matches TRBD2 (7 bases). V dropped 4 bases and J dropped 3 bases, with 14 bases sitting between them. The V gene's germline CDR1 is SGHVS and CDR2 FQNEAQ. This CDR3 contains 15 residues. Here the CDR3 reads CASSSLGGATDTQYF. The CDR3 nucleotides read TGTGCCAGCAGCTCGTTGGGGGGGGCAACAGATACGCAGTATTTT.

This clone was picked up a small number of times. An end of the junction differs from the germline gene, which may be a read error. This chain uses TRBV5-4 with TRBJ2-7; TRBD2 aligns across 8 bases. Germline lookup yields CDR1 SGHNT and CDR2 YYREEE (reference sequence). The CDR3 has 14 residues. The CDR3 DNA follows: TGCGCCAGCAGCCCGGGACTAGTAGCCTACGAGCAGTACTTC. It translates to CASSPGLVAYEQYF.

The chain combines TRBV6-1 with TRBJ2-5; TRBD2 aligns across 9 bases. The germline V gene encodes CDR1 MNHNS and CDR2 SASEGT. The CDR3 length is 14 residues. Losses at the gene ends were 4 bases for V and 3 bases for J; bases not matched to a gene: 3. Here the CDR3 DNA reads TGTGCCAGCAGTGGTATAGCGGGGGAAGAGACCCAGTACTTC. Its protein product is CASSGIAGEETQYF.

Comment on this clone: One end of the junction varies from germline; a read error may be responsible. The genes are TRBV27 and TRBJ1-2; D gene uncertain. This CDR3 has 13 amino acids. CDR1 and CDR2 from the germline V gene are MNHEY and SMNVEV (reference sequence). CDR3 bases: TGTGCCAGCAGTTTATCGTTAGGGTACGGCTACGCCTTC. Translation gives CASSLSLGYGYAF.

There are a few counts of this clone. Other DNA sequences of this sample code for an identical CDR3. V gene TRBV6-6 combines with J gene TRBJ1-2; possible D gene TRBD1, 6 bases. Germline values: CDR1 MNHNY, CDR2 SVGAGI (reference sequence). V lost 5 bases and J 4 bases, leaving 14 bases between the germline ends. The CDR3 runs 14 residues. CDR3: CASSPWDTGYGYTF. CDR3 nucleotides: TGTGCCAGCAGTCCTTGGGACACGGGCTATGGCTACACCTTC.

This clone was picked up a small number of times. The rearrangement joins TRBV11-2 to TRBJ2-7; D remains unclear. V was clipped by 2 bases and J by 5 bases, with 4 bases between them. Germline V gene lookup returns CDR1 SGHAT and CDR2 FQNNGV. This CDR3 contains 11 residues. CDR3 protein: CASSLLDEQYF. CDR3 coding DNA: TGTGCCAGCAGCTTATTGGACGAGCAGTACTTC.

The chain uses TRBV6-6 and TRBJ1-1; D is undetermined. Trimming pared 7 bases from V and 5 bases from J, leaving 11 bases between. Germline V gene data show CDR1 as MNHNY and CDR2 as SVGAGI (reference sequence). The CDR3 covers 12 residues. The CDR3 coding sequence is TGTGCCAGCACCCCCACGGGGACTGAAGCTTTCTTT. Amino acid sequence: CASTPTGTEAFF.

This clone has only a few counts. The V and J genes are TRBV11-2 and TRBJ1-1; no firm D call. CDR1 SGHAT and CDR2 FQNNGV come from the germline V gene. Trimming took 2 bases from V and 1 from J, leaving 5 bases between them. The CDR3 length is 13 residues. CDR3 sequence reads: CASSLTPNTEAFF. The DNA for the CDR3 is TGTGCCAGCAGCTTAACCCCGAACACTGAAGCTTTCTTT.

The chain has TRBV5-5 and TRBJ1-3; D is undetermined. The CDR3 is 13 amino acids. V lost 0 bases, J lost 5 bases, and 6 bases lay in between. The V gene's germline CDR1 is SGHKS and CDR2 YYEKEE (reference sequence). As DNA, the CDR3 is TGTGCCAGCAGCTTGGGCATTCGAAACACCATATATTTT. This gives the protein CASSLGIRNTIYF.

This clone is termed medium-sized. This chain joins TRBV2 and TRBJ2-5; tentatively, D is TRBD2 (5 bases). CDR1 and CDR2 (germline): SNHLY, FYNNEI. The germline V and J ends were trimmed by 7 bases and 2 bases, with 17 bases remaining between them. The CDR3 is made up of 15 amino acids. The CDR3, as DNA: TGTGCCAGCACCCCCGGTACTACTAGTCAAGAGACCCAGTACTTC. This codes for CASTPGTTSQETQYF.

This sequence joins TRBV27 and TRBJ2-7, with D tentatively TRBD1 (5 bases). Between the trimmed V and J ends, which lost 6 bases and 2 bases, there was a span of 14 bases. CDR3 length: 14 amino acids. Germline V gene lookup returns CDR1 MNHEY and CDR2 SMNVEV (reference sequence). The CDR3 nucleotides read TGTGCCAGCAGCGTAGGGGCAGGAACCTACGAGCAGTACTTC. Amino acid sequence: CASSVGAGTYEQYF.

This chain uses TRBV7-2 with TRBJ2-7; TRBD1 agrees at 8 bases. This CDR3 contains 18 residues. Germline values: CDR1 SGHTA, CDR2 FQGNSA. Trimming cost V 3 bases and J 9 bases; bases outside gene matches: 22. Here the CDR3 DNA reads TGTGCCAGCAGCTTTGGGCCTATCCACAGGGGGATTTTGAATAGGCAGTACTTC. Protein: CASSFGPIHRGILNRQYF.

This clone rates as large. CDR3 DNA sequence: TGCGCCAGCAGCCAATCACCCGGGACATTGAACACTGAAGCTTTCTTT. As protein: CASSQSPGTLNTEAFF. The gene calls are TRBV4-3 and TRBJ1-1; D is perhaps TRBD1 (6 bases). Between the trimmed V and J ends, which lost 2 bases and 0 bases, there was a span of 13 bases. Germline V gene data show CDR1 as LGHNA and CDR2 as YSLEER. The CDR3 is 16 residues long.

Judged by abundance, this clone is medium-sized. This chain joins TRBV20-1 and TRBJ1-4; D gene unclear. Between the trimmed V and J ends, which lost 5 bases and 8 bases, there was a span of 6 bases. CDR1 and CDR2 (germline): DFQATT, SNEGSKA (reference sequence). This CDR3 is built from 10 residues. The CDR3 DNA sequence: TGCAGTGCTCTGGAAGAAAAACTGTTTTTT. Translating it yields CSALEEKLFF.

This sequence joins TRBV11-3 and TRBJ1-5; D is uncertain. This CDR3 region has 13 residues. The V end lost 7 bases, the J end lost 3 bases, and 10 bases lay between the germline ends. Per germline, CDR1 SGHNT and CDR2 YENEEA. CDR3 coding DNA: TGTGCCAGCAACAACGTAGTCAATCAGCCCCAGCATTTT. Translated, it gives CASNNVVNQPQHF.

This clone has more than one count but fewer than ten. This rearrangement joins TRBV2 to TRBJ2-1; 8 bases line up with TRBD2. Germline CDR1 and CDR2: SNHLY and FYNNEI. This CDR3 has 14 amino acids. The junction had 8 bases not matched to a gene; V was cut back by 8 bases and J by 5 bases. For the CDR3, the DNA is TGTGCCAGCGCTCGGCGGGGGGCCAACAATGAGCAGTTCTTC. Translation: CASARRGANNEQFF.